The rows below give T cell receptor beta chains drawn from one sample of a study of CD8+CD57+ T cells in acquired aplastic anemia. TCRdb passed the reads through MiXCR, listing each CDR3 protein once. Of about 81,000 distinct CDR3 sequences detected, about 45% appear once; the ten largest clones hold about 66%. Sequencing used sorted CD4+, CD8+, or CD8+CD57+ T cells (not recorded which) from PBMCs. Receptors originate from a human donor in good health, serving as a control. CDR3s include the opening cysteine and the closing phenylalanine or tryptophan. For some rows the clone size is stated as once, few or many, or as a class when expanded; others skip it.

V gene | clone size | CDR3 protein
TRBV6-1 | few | CASSEGKGSYNEQFF
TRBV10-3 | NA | CAISDRGGYTF
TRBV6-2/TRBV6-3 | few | CASISPGDGRGGTEAFF
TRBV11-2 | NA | CASSLVGGTGVYEQYF
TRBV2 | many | CASSEEGGGEKLFF
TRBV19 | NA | CASEGGQGGETQYF
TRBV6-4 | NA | CASSRTGGNSPLHF
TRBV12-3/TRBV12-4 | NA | CASSPPTGIGEQYF
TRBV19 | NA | CASQGLTYGYTF
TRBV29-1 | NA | CSARIGQGSEQYF
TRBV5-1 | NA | CASSVDPSGNTIYF
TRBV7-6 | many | CASSLADNPYEQYF
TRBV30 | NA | CAWSDGGQGFFEQYF
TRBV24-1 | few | CATSDLGWPQHF
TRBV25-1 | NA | CASSAPGLARDIQYF
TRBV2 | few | CASSDYWEQFF